The 21 T cell receptor beta chains below were found in one sample sequenced in a study of tumor-infiltrating lymphocytes in primary liver carcinoma. The study co-extracted DNA and RNA from around 20-30 mg of unsorted bulk tissue. TCR beta cDNA was made from approximately 500 ng total RNA with a constant-region primer. Modified slightly, ARM-PCR produced TCR beta libraries over three nested multiplex PCR rounds. It was with TRBV1-TRBV30 forward primers and a C-beta reverse primer that the first two PCR rounds were run, at 10 to 11 cycles each. TCRdb re-called the multiplex PCR reads through MiXCR, storing one row per CDR3 protein. The table lists approximately 73,000 distinct CDR3 sequences, roughly three quarters of them singletons. Sequencing input: liver tumor tissue from sampling region 4. Subset denoted: tumor region T4, right-lateral pole. These receptors came from a man aged 40-49 years with primary liver carcinoma and hepatitis B virus infection.

As to this clonotype: Because it lacks the conserved phenylalanine or tryptophan at the end, this CDR3 is likely a read error. It is unclear where the CDR3 begins or ends on the DNA, so no DNA is shown, and the CDR3 is as TCRdb lists it. J is TRBJ2-7 and V is TRBV7-8; no check of the table's D call, TRBD1, against the DNA was made. CDR1 and CDR2 from the germline V gene are SGHVS and FQNEAQ. The CDR3 length is 14 residues, termini included. The CDR3 spells CVSSLGTDNYERYS.

This clonotype was seen a single time. It may be a read error: a sequence one base away is much more abundant. This rearrangement joins TRBV5-1 to TRBJ2-3; TRBD2 might be the D (5 bases). The CDR3 runs to 12 residues. Germline V CDR1 and CDR2: SGHRS, YFSETQ. Trimming removed 2 bases from V and 5 bases from J, with 6 bases in between. CDR3 nucleotides: TGCGCCAGCAGCTTAGGACTAGATACGCAGTATTTT. Translation gives CASSLGLDTQYF. Variable domain in full (rest from reference TRBV5-1 and TRBJ2-3): KAGVTQTPRYLIKTRGQQVTLSCSPISGHRSVSWYQQTPGQGLQFLFEYFSETQRNKGNFPGRFSGRQFSNSRSEMNVSTLELGDSALYLCASSLGLDTQYFGPGTRLTVL.

The chain links TRBV11-2 to TRBJ2-7; 9 nucleotides match TRBD1. The CDR3 totals 13 residues. Germline CDR1 SGHAT, CDR2 FQNNGV. The CDR3 DNA reads TGTGGCAACAGATTAGGACAGGGGTACGAGCAGTACTTC. It yields the protein CGNRLGQGYEQYF.

About this clonotype: This may stem from a read error, because a much larger clone lies one nucleotide away. J is TRBJ2-3 and V is TRBV10-3, with 8 nucleotides matching TRBD2. J was trimmed by 2 bases and V by 10 bases; bases with no gene match: 11. The CDR3 loop spans 15 amino acids. Germline V gives CDR1 ENHRY, CDR2 SYGVKD. The CDR3 protein is CATSEVAGITDTQYF. The DNA for the CDR3 is TGTGCCACCTCAGAGGTAGCGGGAATCACAGATACGCAGTATTTT.

This clonotype was observed once. J is TRBJ1-2 and V is TRBV7-9; D not resolved. The CDR3 covers 12 residues. CDR1 is SEHNR and CDR2 is FQNEAQ in the germline V gene (reference sequence). CDR3 coding DNA: TGTCTCAGCAGCCGCGTGGGAGCCGGCTACACCTTC. Protein product: CLSSRVGAGYTF. Drawing the rest from reference TRBV7-9 and TRBJ1-2, the complete variable domain is DTGVSQNPRHKITKRGQNVTFRCDPISEHNRLYWYRQTLGQGPEFLTYFQNEAQLEKSRLLSDRFSAERPKGSFSTLEIQRTEQGDSAMYLCLSSRVGAGYTFGSGTRLTVV.

This clonotype is a singleton in its sample. One end of the junction is discordant with germline, which a read error may explain. The chain joins TRBV29-1 to TRBJ2-7; 7 nucleotides agree with TRBD2. The CDR3 totals 13 residues. Per germline, CDR1 SQVTM and CDR2 ANQGSEA. CDR3 DNA: TGCAGGGTTCTAGCGGAGAGCTCCTACGAGCAATACTTC. Encoded protein: CRVLAESSYEQYF.

This clonotype was observed a few times. The CDR3 protein is CASSPGHTESYEQYF. The CDR3 DNA reads TGCGCCAGCAGCCCCGGACATACCGAGTCCTACGAGCAGTACTTC. The chain is built from TRBV5-1 and TRBJ2-7, with a weak D call TRBD1 (5 bases). This CDR3 has 15 residues. Germline assignment: CDR1 SGHRS and CDR2 YFSETQ. Trimming left V 4 bases short and J 1 base short, with 15 bases between.

With regard to this clonotype: The germline gene is not matched at one end of the junction; a read error may be the cause. The chain is built from TRBV2 and TRBJ2-3, with no clear D. From germline, CDR1 is SNHLY and CDR2 FYNNEI. The CDR3 has 12 residues. CDR3 loop: CTSRGNTDTQYF. The CDR3 DNA sequence: TGTACCAGCCGCGGAAACACAGATACGCAGTATTTT.

In regard to this clonotype: A much larger clone is a single base away; this may be a read error. The CDR3 region is CATSALISGNYEQYF. The CDR3 DNA reads TGTGCCACCAGCGCTCTAATTAGCGGGAACTACGAGCAGTACTTC. This rearrangement joins TRBV15 to TRBJ2-7, with 8 bases identical to TRBD2. CDR3 size: 15 residues. J gave up 3 bases and V 5 bases, and 9 bases lay outside the gene matches. CDR1 LNHNV and CDR2 YYDKDF come from the germline V gene (reference sequence).

This chain links TRBV20-1 with TRBJ1-1; D perhaps matches TRBD1 (5 bases). V was pared by 7 bases and J by 2 bases, with 14 bases between. The CDR3 has 13 residues. The germline CDR1 and CDR2 sequences are DFQATT and SNEGSKA (reference sequence). The CDR3 DNA reads as TGCAGTGTTACGGCGGGGACCAACACTGAAGCTTTCTTT. It encodes CSVTAGTNTEAFF.

On this clonotype itself: At one of its ends the junction is not consistent with the germline gene, which may arise from a read error. The chain joins TRBV2 to TRBJ1-1; no reliable D call. This CDR3 region has 12 residues. From germline, CDR1 is SNHLY and CDR2 FYNNEI. CDR3 region: CTSNPRDWEAFF. Here the CDR3 DNA reads TGTACCAGCAACCCACGAGATTGGGAAGCTTTCTTT.

About this clonotype: A junction end diverges from the germline sequence, so it may reflect a read error. V and J are TRBV29-1 and TRBJ2-1; possible D gene TRBD2, 6 bases. Germline loops: CDR1 SQVTM, CDR2 ANQGSEA. The CDR3 length is 12 residues. The CDR3 sequence is CSAGLQFNEQFF. The CDR3 region has the DNA TGCAGCGCTGGACTACAATTCAATGAACAGTTCTTC.

With respect to this clonotype: One end of the junction is discordant with germline, which a read error may explain. This chain connects TRBV6-5 to TRBJ2-7; 10 nucleotides match TRBD1. This CDR3 region has 13 residues. Germline-derived CDR1 and CDR2 are MNHEY and SVGAGI. CDR3 DNA sequence: TGCGCCAGTAACCGGGACAGGGGCTACGGGCAGTACTTC. Translated, it gives CASNRDRGYGQYF.

The V call is TRBV11-2, the J call TRBJ2-7; 7 nucleotides agree with TRBD2. The CDR3 sequence is 15 residues long. Looked up from germline, CDR1 is SGHAT and CDR2 is FQNNGV. Trimming took 9 bases from V and 1 from J; bases not matched to a gene: 12. The CDR3 region is CASTRRGTSSYEQYF. CDR3 bases: TGTGCCAGTACCCGGCGGGGGACGTCTTCCTACGAGCAGTACTTC.

This rearrangement joins TRBV5-1 to TRBJ1-2; D uncertain. The CDR3 runs to 13 residues. The germline V gene encodes CDR1 SGHRS and CDR2 YFSETQ. V lost 4 bases and J lost 9, with 16 bases in between. This chain's CDR3 is CASSIMGGDSYTF. CDR3 in DNA: TGCGCCAGCAGCATCATGGGCGGAGATAGCTACACCTTC.

This clonotype occurred a few times. This sequence may be a read error, since a much larger clone differs from it by one base. The rearrangement uses TRBV29-1 and TRBJ1-1; D gene unclear. CDR1 is SQVTM, CDR2 ANQGSEA, per germline. This CDR3 region has 12 residues. With 7 bases removed from V and 1 base from J, the gap between germline ends came to 10 bases. CDR3 sequence (DNA): TGCAGCGCTGCACAGTGGAACACTGAAGCTTTCTTT. This translates into CSAAQWNTEAFF.

This clonotype has just a few counts. A much larger clone is a single base away; this may be a read error. V gene TRBV28 combines with J gene TRBJ2-7; 10 bases are a match to TRBD1. The germline V gene has CDR1 MDHEN and CDR2 SYDVKM. The CDR3 sequence is 15 residues long. CDR3 coding DNA: TGTGCCAACAGTTTTTGGGGACAGGGGAACGTCGAGCAGTACTTC. As protein: CANSFWGQGNVEQYF. Variable domain in full (rest from reference TRBV28 and TRBJ2-7): DVKVTQSSRYLVKRTGEKVFLECVQDMDHENMFWYRQDPGLGLRLIYFSYDVKMKEKGDIPEGYSVSREKKERFSLILESASTNQTSMYLCANSFWGQGNVEQYFGPGTRLTVT.

Points on this clonotype: Germline is not matched at one junction end, which may reflect a read error. V and J are TRBV5-6 and TRBJ1-1; D gene uncertain. Germline assignment: CDR1 SGHDT and CDR2 YYEEEE. The CDR3 is 11 amino acids. The CDR3 coding sequence is TGTGCCGGCAGCTTGAACACTGAAGCTTCCTTT. It encodes CAGSLNTEASF.

The sample holds many counts of this clonotype. The genes are TRBV6-1 and TRBJ1-3; D is uncertain. This CDR3 has 18 amino acids. The V gene lost 2 bases and the J gene lost 1 base, with 18 bases spanning the gap. Germline assignment: CDR1 MNHNS and CDR2 SASEGT. The CDR3 sequence is CASSEYGMGEASGNTIYF. The CDR3 DNA follows: TGTGCCAGCAGTGAATACGGTATGGGAGAGGCGTCTGGAAACACCATATATTTT.

This rearrangement joins TRBV7-9 to TRBJ2-7; TRBD2 might be the D (6 bases). The CDR3 contains 15 residues. The V gene's germline CDR1 is SEHNR and CDR2 FQNEAQ (reference sequence). V was shortened by 9 bases and J by 5 bases, with 23 bases between the two germline ends. CDR3 in DNA: TGTGCCAGTAGTAGAGCAGCGGGTGGGACCAACGAGCAGTACTTC. This translates into CASSRAAGGTNEQYF.

As for this clonotype: The missing conserved phenylalanine or tryptophan at the end of this CDR3 makes a read error likely. This chain joins TRBV5-1 and TRBJ2-7; D is unresolved. CDR1 SGHRS and CDR2 YFSETQ come from the germline V gene. Trimming left V 4 bases short and J 0 bases short, with 11 bases between. CDR3 length: 14 residues. CDR3 DNA sequence: TGCGCCAGCAGCCCTGGGATACCCTCCTACGAGCAGTACCTC. This translates into CASSPGIPSYEQYL.